Below are 2 T cell receptor beta chains sequenced from a single sample in a study of beta chain features in type 1 diabetes. The sequenced template was cDNA made from the entire isolated RNA. The repertoire was sequenced with immunoSEQ multiplex PCR; TCRdb's copy has only in-frame clones and lacks some. The sample consists of under 800,000 clones, 15% to 18% of them appearing once. The sequencing input was naive CD4+ T cells from blood. The receptors shown here come from a man between 18 and 35 years old in good health.

A few counts support this clone. The chain couples TRBV20-1 to TRBJ2-7, with unresolved D. Trimming stripped 1 base from V and 6 bases from J, with 4 bases between. The CDR3 runs to 10 residues. The germline CDR1 and CDR2 sequences are DFQATT and SNEGSKA (reference sequence). The CDR3 region has the DNA TGCAGTGCTAGAGCAGGCGAGCAGTACTTC. Translating gives CSARAGEQYF.

This chain joins TRBV25-1 and TRBJ1-1, with D hard to call. Germline V CDR1 and CDR2: MGHDK, SYGVNS. The CDR3 covers 14 residues. V was pared by 10 bases and J by 0 bases, with 15 bases between. The CDR3 loop is CATSLGLMNTEAFF. The CDR3 nucleotides are TGTGCCACCTCACTGGGGTTAATGAACACTGAAGCTTTCTTT.